The next 8 T cell receptor beta chains were all read from a single sample in a study of blood T cell repertoires in COVID-19. Generated by immunoSEQ multiplex PCR, the TCRdb table keeps only in-frame clones and is missing some. The sample consists of roughly 50,000 clones, about nine tenths of them appearing once. The sequencing sample was made of peripheral blood. These receptors originate from a man between 65 and 80 years old with acute or convalescent COVID-19.

V and J are TRBV27 and TRBJ1-6, with 8 nucleotides matching TRBD1. CDR1 MNHEY and CDR2 SMNVEV come from the germline V gene (reference sequence). This CDR3 comprises 19 residues. The V and J ends lost 3 bases and 0 bases, in that order; junction bases with no gene match: 10. The CDR3 sequence: CASSFSGQGLHSYNSPLHF. Written as DNA, the CDR3 is TGTGCCAGCAGTTTCTCCGGACAGGGCCTTCACTCCTATAATTCACCCCTCCACTTT.

This clone appeared a single time. The chain uses TRBV5-6 and TRBJ1-4; 7 nucleotides align to TRBD1. CDR3 length: 15 residues. From germline, CDR1 is SGHDT and CDR2 YYEEEE. With 2 bases clipped from V and 8 bases from J, the junction kept 9 bases outside the gene matches. CDR3 residues: CASSLGPGQTEKLFF. As DNA, the CDR3 is TGTGCCAGCAGCTTAGGGCCGGGACAGACAGAAAAACTGTTTTTT. Using reference TRBV5-6 and TRBJ1-4 for the parts outside the CDR3, the full variable domain is DAGVTQSPTHLIKTRGQQVTLRCSPKSGHDTVSWYQQALGQGPQFIFQYYEEEERQRGNFPDRFSGHQFPNYSSELNVNALLLGDSALYLCASSLGPGQTEKLFFGSGTQLSVL.

The J gene is TRBJ1-5, the V gene TRBV7-2; the match to TRBD1 covers 7 bases. Per the germline V gene, CDR1 is SGHTA and CDR2 is FQGNSA. The J segment lost 6 bases and the V segment lost 5 bases, leaving 7 bases of the junction unmatched. The CDR3 contains 14 residues. The CDR3 DNA reads as TGTGCCAGCAGCACAGGGGATATCGGTCAGCCCCAGCATTTT. This encodes CASSTGDIGQPQHF.

CDR3 in amino acids: CASSAREVTSYEQYF. The DNA of the CDR3 is TGTGCCAGCAGCGCCAGGGAGGTAACCTCCTACGAGCAGTACTTC. The chain is built from TRBV7-9 and TRBJ2-7; TRBD2 might be the D (6 bases). Germline loops: CDR1 SEHNR, CDR2 FQNEAQ (reference sequence). V was shortened by 5 bases and J by 0 bases, with 14 bases between the two germline ends. The CDR3 is made up of 15 amino acids.

V is TRBV5-1 and J is TRBJ1-2, with D tentatively TRBD1 (5 bases). The CDR3 is 14 residues long. CDR1 and CDR2 from the germline V gene are SGHRS and YFSETQ. V was clipped by 0 bases and J by 3 bases, with 9 bases between them. CDR3 sequence reads: CASSLVVGDYGYTF. The CDR3 DNA is TGCGCCAGCAGCTTGGTTGTAGGGGACTATGGCTACACCTTC.

This chain uses TRBV5-5 with TRBJ1-1; D is undetermined. Deletions cut 4 bases from V and 5 bases from J, with 12 bases between. The CDR3 covers 13 residues. The germline V gene has CDR1 SGHKS and CDR2 YYEKEE (reference sequence). The CDR3, as DNA: TGTGCCAGCAGCCTCCCAGTGGAGACTGAAGCTTTCTTT. Encoded protein: CASSLPVETEAFF.

V and J are TRBV7-9 and TRBJ1-2; 8 bases align to TRBD1. CDR1 is SEHNR, CDR2 FQNEAQ, per germline (reference sequence). This CDR3 region has 15 residues. V trimming: 2 bases; J trimming: 3 bases; junction bases outside the gene matches: 5. CDR3 amino acids: CASSLSPDRDYGYTF. In nucleotides, the CDR3 is TGTGCCAGCAGCTTATCCCCGGACAGGGACTATGGCTACACCTTC.

The chain has TRBV9 and TRBJ2-3; 9 bases are a match to TRBD2. V was clipped by 4 bases and J by 3 bases; unmatched bases: 6. The CDR3 is 15 residues long. Looked up from germline, CDR1 is SGDLS and CDR2 is YYNGEE. The CDR3 region is CASSPAGGWTDTQYF. The CDR3 coding sequence is TGTGCCAGCAGCCCCGCGGGGGGGTGGACAGATACGCAGTATTTT.